One and the same sample provided the 12 T cell receptor beta chains below, sequenced in a study of shared clonotypes between healthy human individuals. Data came from immunoSEQ multiplex PCR; TCRdb stores just in-frame clones and leaves some out. The sample records around 1.9 million clones, about 94% being singletons. Naive-designated CD8 cells lacked CD45RO, were positively enriched for CCR7, and omitted terminally differentiated effector memory CD45RA+ cells. The sample comprised naive CD8+ T cells from PBMCs. The receptor set was obtained from a man aged 18 to 30 in good health. Some clones in this sample may be carry-over from other donors' samples.

The rearrangement joins TRBV27 to TRBJ2-7; D is perhaps TRBD2 (5 bases). Trimming stripped 5 bases from V and 2 bases from J, with 19 bases between. Germline lookup yields CDR1 MNHEY and CDR2 SMNVEV (reference sequence). There are 16 residues in the CDR3. The CDR3 coding sequence is TGTGCCAGCAGTCTTGTGCGGTCACCGAGGGCCTACGAGCAGTACTTC. This codes for CASSLVRSPRAYEQYF.

The V call is TRBV6-1, the J call TRBJ2-7; the D is unclear. The CDR3 runs to 12 residues. V was trimmed by 10 bases and J by 5 bases, leaving 15 bases between them. Per the germline V gene, CDR1 is MNHNS and CDR2 is SASEGT. Here the CDR3 reads CATGVGYDEQYF. CDR3 in DNA: TGTGCCACCGGAGTGGGGTACGACGAGCAGTACTTC.

This clone showed up just a few times. The V gene is TRBV7-9, the J gene TRBJ1-1; D unresolved. V shed 4 bases and J shed 6 bases, with 9 bases lying between them. The V gene's germline CDR1 is SEHNR and CDR2 FQNEAQ (reference sequence). The CDR3 sequence is 12 residues long. This chain's CDR3 is CASSSGRAEAFF. Here the CDR3 DNA reads TGTGCCAGCAGCTCAGGCCGGGCTGAAGCTTTCTTT.

The chain employs TRBV15 and TRBJ2-5; D could derive from TRBD1 or TRBD2 (5 bases each). Germline CDR1 and CDR2: LNHNV and YYDKDF (reference sequence). Trimming pared 5 bases from V and 4 bases from J, leaving 14 bases between. The CDR3 has 14 amino acids. The DNA for the CDR3 is TGTGCCACCAGCGGGGGAATGAGTCGAGAGACCCAGTACTTC. This translates into CATSGGMSRETQYF.

As DNA, the CDR3 is TGTGCCAGCACCCAGGACTTATGGGACGAGCAGTACTTC. Translating it yields CASTQDLWDEQYF. The J gene is TRBJ2-7, the V gene TRBV6-6, with D possibly TRBD2 on 5 matching bases. Germline CDR1 MNHNY, CDR2 SVGAGI (reference sequence). The length of the CDR3 is 13 residues. With 7 bases removed from V and 5 bases from J, the gap between germline ends came to 15 bases.

This sequence joins TRBV9 and TRBJ2-1, with D perhaps TRBD1 or TRBD2 (5 bases each). V lost 3 bases and J lost 1, with 14 bases in between. This CDR3 is built from 16 residues. Germline V gene lookup returns CDR1 SGDLS and CDR2 YYNGEE. CDR3 in amino acids: CASSAAEGRSYNEQFF. Written as DNA, the CDR3 is TGTGCCAGCAGCGCAGCCGAGGGACGGTCCTACAATGAGCAGTTCTTC.

This chain uses TRBV11-3 with TRBJ1-4; D unresolved. Germline-derived CDR1 and CDR2 are SGHNT and YENEEA. Trimming left V 5 bases short and J 5 bases short, with 15 bases between. The CDR3 runs to 15 residues. CDR3 sequence: CASSHPVPLNEKLFF. In nucleotides, the CDR3 is TGTGCCAGCAGCCACCCGGTACCTCTCAATGAAAAACTGTTTTTT.

Notes on this clone: One end of the junction fails to match germline, which may point to a read error. The chain has TRBV28 and TRBJ2-7; D is possibly TRBD1 or TRBD2 (5 bases each). Germline CDR1 and CDR2: MDHEN and SYDVKM. CDR3 size: 11 residues. CDR3 nucleotides: TGTGCCAGCACCCGGGACCGTACATTCGACTTC. Translating gives CASTRDRTFDF.

The chain combines TRBV6-5 with TRBJ2-2; D perhaps matches TRBD2 (5 bases). The CDR3 extends over 15 amino acids. The germline V gene has CDR1 MNHEY and CDR2 SVGAGI. With 2 bases removed from V and 2 bases from J, the gap between germline ends came to 9 bases. In nucleotides, the CDR3 is TGTGCCAGCAGTTACGGGCTAGCCAACACCGGGGAGCTGTTTTTT. Its translation: CASSYGLANTGELFF.

The chain uses TRBV9 and TRBJ1-1, with D hard to call. V was trimmed by 1 base and J by 2 bases, leaving 9 bases between them. The CDR3 contains 14 residues. The V gene's germline CDR1 is SGDLS and CDR2 YYNGEE. The CDR3: CASSVSRINTEAFF. The CDR3 nucleotides are TGTGCCAGCAGCGTAAGCAGGATTAACACTGAAGCTTTCTTT.

This chain links TRBV27 with TRBJ2-7; TRBD2 aligns across 7 bases. The CDR3 runs 14 residues. Germline lookup yields CDR1 MNHEY and CDR2 SMNVEV (reference sequence). The V segment lost 4 bases and the J segment 3 bases; nucleotides outside the gene matches: 6. CDR3 DNA: TGTGCCAGCAGTTATGCTAGCGGCCTCTACGAGCAGTACTTC. Protein sequence: CASSYASGLYEQYF.

This clone occurred once. The chain recombines TRBV27 with TRBJ1-4, with TRBD1 identical over 12 bases. Per germline, CDR1 MNHEY and CDR2 SMNVEV (reference sequence). The CDR3 contains 13 residues. V shed 8 bases and J 8 bases; nucleotides not matched to a gene: 3. The CDR3 spells CASGTGGWEKLFF. The CDR3 DNA reads TGTGCCAGCGGGACAGGGGGCTGGGAAAAACTGTTTTTT. The variable domain in full, completed from reference TRBV27 and TRBJ1-4, reads EAQVTQNPRYLITVTGKKLTVTCSQNMNHEYMSWYRQDPGLGLRQIYYSMNVEVTDKGDVPEGYKVSRKEKRNFPLILESPSPNQTSLYFCASGTGGWEKLFFGSGTQLSVL.